The sequence of this TCR beta chain was determined in a study of control samples from healthy donors and cancer patients. Trimming took off 5 bases at V and 4 bases at J, with 11 bases between the two ends. The CDR3 covers 13 residues. Germline V CDR1 and CDR2: MGHRA, YSYEKL. TCRdb's copy holds only in-frame clones and misses some; the assay was immunoSEQ multiplex PCR. The table lists 400,000 to 450,000 clones, around nine tenths of them singletons. The clonotype was recovered from a man in his forties or fifties with head and neck cancer. This chain links TRBV4-1 with TRBJ2-5; tentative D call: TRBD2 (6 bases). The specimen was PBMCs. In DNA, the CDR3 is TGCGCCAGCAGCACTACGCGGGGAGAGACCCAGTACTTC. Translation: CASSTTRGETQYF.